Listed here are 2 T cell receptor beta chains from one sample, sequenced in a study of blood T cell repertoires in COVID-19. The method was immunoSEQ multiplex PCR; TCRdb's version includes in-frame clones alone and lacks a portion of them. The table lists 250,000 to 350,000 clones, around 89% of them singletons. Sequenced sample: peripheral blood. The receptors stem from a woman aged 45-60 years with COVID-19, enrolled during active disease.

The CDR3 nucleotides are TGTGCCAGCAGTTTACAGCGGACTAGCGGGAATGAGCAGTTCTTC. Translating it yields CASSLQRTSGNEQFF. The J gene is TRBJ2-1, the V gene TRBV27; 11 bases are shared with TRBD2. CDR1 and CDR2 (germline): MNHEY, SMNVEV (reference sequence). V dropped 2 bases and J dropped 7; count of bases not matched to a gene: 4. This CDR3 spans 15 amino acids.

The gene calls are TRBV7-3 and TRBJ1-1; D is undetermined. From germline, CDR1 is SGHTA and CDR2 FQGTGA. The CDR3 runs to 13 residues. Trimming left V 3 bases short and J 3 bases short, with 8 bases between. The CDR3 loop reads CASSFYRDTEAFF. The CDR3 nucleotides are TGTGCCAGCAGCTTTTATCGTGACACTGAAGCTTTCTTT.